This T cell receptor beta chain derives from a study of cytomegalovirus exposure and HLA in healthy donors. Broader study findings: Within the data, a cluster of highly shared sequence variants was likely a sequencing artifact. Later work found most CMV-associated TCR beta chains apparently HLA-restricted. For cytomegalovirus status, the classifier reportedly gave diagnoses with high specificity and sensitivity. Later genetic work tied a missense DCLRE1C variant to beta-chain V and J trimming.

The PCR employed 60 Vbeta primers together with 13 Jbeta primers. The assay was immunoSEQ multiplex PCR, and TCRdb's table has in-frame clones only and misses some. The sample holds 150,000 to 200,000 clones, less than 80% seen once. Worth noting for this clone: Its cognate antigen is unknown.

The CDR3 is 14 amino acids. Germline CDR1 MDHEN, CDR2 SYDVKM. J lost 1 base, V lost 2 bases, and 0 bases had no gene match. Sequencing input: PBMCs. V is TRBV28 and J is TRBJ2-7; TRBD2 matches at 9 bases. This sequence originates from a female donor in good health and CMV-seronegative. The CDR3 DNA reads as TGTGCCAGCAGTTTAGCGGGAGGGTCCTACGAGCAGTACTTC. Translating gives CASSLAGGSYEQYF.